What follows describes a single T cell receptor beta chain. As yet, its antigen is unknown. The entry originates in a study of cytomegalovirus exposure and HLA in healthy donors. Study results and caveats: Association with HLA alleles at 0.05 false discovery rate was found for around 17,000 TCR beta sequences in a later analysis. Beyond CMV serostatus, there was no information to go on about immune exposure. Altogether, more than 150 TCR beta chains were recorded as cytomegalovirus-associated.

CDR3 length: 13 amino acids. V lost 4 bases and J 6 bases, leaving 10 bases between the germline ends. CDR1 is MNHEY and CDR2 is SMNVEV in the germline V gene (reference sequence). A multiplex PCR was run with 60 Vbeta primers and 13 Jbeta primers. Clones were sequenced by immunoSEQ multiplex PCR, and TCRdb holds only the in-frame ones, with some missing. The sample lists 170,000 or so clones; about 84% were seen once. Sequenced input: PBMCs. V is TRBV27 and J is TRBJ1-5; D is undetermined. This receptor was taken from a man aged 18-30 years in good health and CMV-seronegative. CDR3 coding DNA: TGTGCCAGCAGTTCTCTAGGTCGTCAGCCCCAGCATTTT. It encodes CASSSLGRQPQHF.